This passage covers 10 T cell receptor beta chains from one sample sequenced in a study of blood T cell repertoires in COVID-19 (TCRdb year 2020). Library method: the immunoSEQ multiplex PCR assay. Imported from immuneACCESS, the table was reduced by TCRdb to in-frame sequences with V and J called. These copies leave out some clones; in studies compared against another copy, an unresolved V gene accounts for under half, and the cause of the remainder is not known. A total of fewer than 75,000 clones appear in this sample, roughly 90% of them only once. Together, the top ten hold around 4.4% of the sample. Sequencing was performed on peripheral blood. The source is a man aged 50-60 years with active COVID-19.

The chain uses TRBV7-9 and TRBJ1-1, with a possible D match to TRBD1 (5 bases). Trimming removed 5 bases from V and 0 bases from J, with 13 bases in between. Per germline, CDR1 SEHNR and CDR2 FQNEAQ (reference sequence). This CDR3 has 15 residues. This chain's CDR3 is CASSPYGGVNTEAFF. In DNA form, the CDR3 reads TGTGCCAGCAGCCCGTATGGGGGGGTGAACACTGAAGCTTTCTTT. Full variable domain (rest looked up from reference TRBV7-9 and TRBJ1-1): DTGVSQNPRHKITKRGQNVTFRCDPISEHNRLYWYRQTLGQGPEFLTYFQNEAQLEKSRLLSDRFSAERPKGSFSTLEIQRTEQGDSAMYLCASSPYGGVNTEAFFGQGTRLTVV.

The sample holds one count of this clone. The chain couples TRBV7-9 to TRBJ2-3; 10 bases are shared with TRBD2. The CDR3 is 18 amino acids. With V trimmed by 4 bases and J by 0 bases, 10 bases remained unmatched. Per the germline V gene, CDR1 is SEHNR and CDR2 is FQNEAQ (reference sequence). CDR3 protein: CASSWRSGTSESTDTQYF. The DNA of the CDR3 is TGTGCCAGCAGCTGGCGATCCGGGACTAGCGAGAGCACAGATACGCAGTATTTT.

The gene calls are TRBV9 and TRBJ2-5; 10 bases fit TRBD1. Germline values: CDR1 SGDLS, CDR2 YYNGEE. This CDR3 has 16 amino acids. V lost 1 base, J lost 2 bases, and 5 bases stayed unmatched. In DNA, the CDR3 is TGTGCCAGCAGCGTAAAGACAGGGGGCCCTCAAGAGACCCAGTACTTC. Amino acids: CASSVKTGGPQETQYF. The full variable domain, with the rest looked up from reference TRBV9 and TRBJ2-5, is DSGVTQTPKHLITATGQRVTLRCSPRSGDLSVYWYQQSLDQGLQFLIQYYNGEERAKGNILERFSAQQFPDLHSELNLSSLELGDSALYFCASSVKTGGPQETQYFGPGTRLLVL.

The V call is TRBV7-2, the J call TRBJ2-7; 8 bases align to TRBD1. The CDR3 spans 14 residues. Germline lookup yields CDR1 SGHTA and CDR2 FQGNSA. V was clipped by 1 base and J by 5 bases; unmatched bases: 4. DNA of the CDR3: TGTGCCAGCAGCTTAGACAGGGGGATCCACGAGCAGTACTTC. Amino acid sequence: CASSLDRGIHEQYF. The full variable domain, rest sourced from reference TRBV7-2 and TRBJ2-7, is GAGVSQSPSNKVTEKGKDVELRCDPISGHTALYWYRQSLGQGLEFLIYFQGNSAPDKSGLPSDRFSAERTGGSVSTLTIQRTQQEDSAVYLCASSLDRGIHEQYFGPGTRLTVT.

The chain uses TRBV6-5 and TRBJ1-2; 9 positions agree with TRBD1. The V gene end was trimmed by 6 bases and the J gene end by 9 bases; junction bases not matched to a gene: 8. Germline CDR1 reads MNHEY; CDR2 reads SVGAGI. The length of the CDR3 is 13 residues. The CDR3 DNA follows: TGTGCCAGCAGCCGGGGACAGGGAAGAAGCTACACCTTC. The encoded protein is CASSRGQGRSYTF.

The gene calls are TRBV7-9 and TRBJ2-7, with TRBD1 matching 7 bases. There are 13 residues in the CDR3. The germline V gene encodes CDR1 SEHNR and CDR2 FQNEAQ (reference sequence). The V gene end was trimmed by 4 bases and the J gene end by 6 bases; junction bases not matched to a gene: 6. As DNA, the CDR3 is TGTGCCAGCAGCTCCTTCAGACAGGGCGAGCAGTACTTC. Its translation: CASSSFRQGEQYF.

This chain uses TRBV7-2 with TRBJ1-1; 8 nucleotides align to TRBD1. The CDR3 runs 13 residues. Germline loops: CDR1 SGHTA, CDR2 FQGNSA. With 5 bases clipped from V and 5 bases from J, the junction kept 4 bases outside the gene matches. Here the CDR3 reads CASSRQGWTEAFF. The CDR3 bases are TGTGCCAGCAGCAGACAGGGGTGGACTGAAGCTTTCTTT.

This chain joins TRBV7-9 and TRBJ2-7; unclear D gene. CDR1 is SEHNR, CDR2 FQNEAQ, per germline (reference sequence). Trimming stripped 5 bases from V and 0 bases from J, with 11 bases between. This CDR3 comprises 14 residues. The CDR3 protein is CASSPGAISYEQYF. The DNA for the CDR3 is TGTGCCAGCAGCCCAGGTGCCATCTCCTACGAGCAGTACTTC.

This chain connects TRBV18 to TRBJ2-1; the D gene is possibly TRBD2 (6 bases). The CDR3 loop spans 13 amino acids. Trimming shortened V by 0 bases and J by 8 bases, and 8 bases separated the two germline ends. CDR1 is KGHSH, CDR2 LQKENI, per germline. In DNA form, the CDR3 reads TGTGCCAGCTCACCACCCGGGGGTTATGAGCAGTTCTTC. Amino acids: CASSPPGGYEQFF.

In nucleotides, the CDR3 is TGTGCCAGCAAAACAGGGGGCGCCGGTGGAAACACCATATATTTT. It encodes CASKTGGAGGNTIYF. The rearrangement links TRBV25-1 to TRBJ1-3; 9 bases line up with TRBD1. CDR3 length equals 15 residues. CDR1 and CDR2 from the germline V gene are MGHDK and SYGVNS. J gave up 3 bases and V 7 bases, and 7 bases lay outside the gene matches.